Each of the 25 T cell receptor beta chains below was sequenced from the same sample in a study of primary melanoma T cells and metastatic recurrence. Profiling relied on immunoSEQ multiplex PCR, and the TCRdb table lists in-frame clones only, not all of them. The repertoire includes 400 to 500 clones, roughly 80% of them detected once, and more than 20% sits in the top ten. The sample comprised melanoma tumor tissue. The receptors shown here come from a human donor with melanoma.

CDR3 residues: CASSKGGEGQPQHF. CDR3 in DNA: TGTGCCAGTAGTAAGGGAGGAGAGGGTCAGCCCCAGCATTTT. V and J are TRBV19 and TRBJ1-5; D gene ambiguous. From germline, CDR1 is LNHDA and CDR2 SQIVND (reference sequence). V lost 4 bases and J lost 6, with 13 bases in between. The CDR3 is 14 amino acids.

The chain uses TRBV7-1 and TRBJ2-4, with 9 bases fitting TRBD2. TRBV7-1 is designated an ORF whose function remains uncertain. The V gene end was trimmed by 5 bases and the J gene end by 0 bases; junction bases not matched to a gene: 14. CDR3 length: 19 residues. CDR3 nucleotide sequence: TGTGCCAGCAGCCCCACCTTGCGGGGGGGAACACTAGCCAAAAACATTCAGTACTTC. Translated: CASSPTLRGGTLAKNIQYF.

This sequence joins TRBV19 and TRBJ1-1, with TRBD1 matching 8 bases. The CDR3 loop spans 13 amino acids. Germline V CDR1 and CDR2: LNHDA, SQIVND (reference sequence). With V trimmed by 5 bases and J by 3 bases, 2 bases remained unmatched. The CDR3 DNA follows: TGTGCCAGTAGTCACAGGGGGGACACTGAAGCTTTCTTT. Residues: CASSHRGDTEAFF.

Written as DNA, the CDR3 is TGTGCCAGTAGTTTGGGGACGAATAAGAACACTGAAGCTTTCTTT. Residues: CASSLGTNKNTEAFF. This chain links TRBV19 with TRBJ1-1; tentative D call: TRBD1 (5 bases). The V gene lost 5 bases and the J gene lost 1 base, with 14 bases spanning the gap. The CDR3 has 15 residues. Per the germline V gene, CDR1 is LNHDA and CDR2 is SQIVND (reference sequence).

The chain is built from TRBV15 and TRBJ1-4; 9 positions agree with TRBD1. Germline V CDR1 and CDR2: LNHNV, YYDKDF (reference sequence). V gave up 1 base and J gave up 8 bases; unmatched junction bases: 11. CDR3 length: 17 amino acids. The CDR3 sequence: CATSRVQDGTGKEKLFF. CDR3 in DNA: TGTGCCACCAGCAGAGTTCAAGATGGGACAGGGAAAGAAAAACTGTTTTTT. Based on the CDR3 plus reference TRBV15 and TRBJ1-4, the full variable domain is DAMVIQNPRYQVTQFGKPVTLSCSQTLNHNVMYWYQQKSSQAPKLLFHYYDKDFNNEADTPDNFQSRRPNTSFCFLDIRSPGLGDTAMYLCATSRVQDGTGKEKLFFGSGTQLSVL.

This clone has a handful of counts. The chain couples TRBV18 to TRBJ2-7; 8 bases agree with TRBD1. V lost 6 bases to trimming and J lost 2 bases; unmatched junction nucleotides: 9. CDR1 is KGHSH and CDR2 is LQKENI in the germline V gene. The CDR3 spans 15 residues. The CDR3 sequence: CASSQTGTGAYEQYF. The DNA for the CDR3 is TGTGCCAGCTCCCAAACCGGGACAGGAGCCTACGAGCAGTACTTC.

CDR3: CASSLGGENEQFF. The DNA of the CDR3 is TGTGCCAGCAGCTTAGGTGGTGAGAATGAGCAGTTCTTC. V and J are TRBV7-4 and TRBJ2-1; no reliable D call. CDR1 and CDR2 from the germline V gene are SGHVT and SQSDAQ. The V gene lost 1 base and the J gene lost 7 bases, with 8 bases spanning the gap. The CDR3 is made up of 13 amino acids. Complete variable domain (other parts from reference TRBV7-4 and TRBJ2-1): GAGVSQSPRYKVAKRGRDVALRCDSISGHVTLYWYRQTLGQGSEVLTYSQSDAQRDKSGRPSGRFSAERPERSVSTLKIQRTEQGDSAVYLCASSLGGENEQFFGPGTRLTVL.

The CDR3: CSVRRQTDTQYF. The CDR3 DNA follows: TGCAGCGTTCGCAGGCAGACAGATACGCAGTATTTT. The chain links TRBV29-1 to TRBJ2-3; D ambiguous. Per germline, CDR1 SQVTM and CDR2 ANQGSEA. The CDR3 is 12 residues long. V was clipped by 5 bases and J by 3 bases, with 9 bases between them.

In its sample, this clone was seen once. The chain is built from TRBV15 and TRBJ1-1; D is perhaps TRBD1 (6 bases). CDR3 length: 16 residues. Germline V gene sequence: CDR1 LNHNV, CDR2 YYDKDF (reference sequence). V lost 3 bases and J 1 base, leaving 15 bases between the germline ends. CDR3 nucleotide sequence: TGTGCCACCAGCAGCGGGGGGGCCGGTGGGAACACTGAAGCTTTCTTT. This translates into CATSSGGAGGNTEAFF.

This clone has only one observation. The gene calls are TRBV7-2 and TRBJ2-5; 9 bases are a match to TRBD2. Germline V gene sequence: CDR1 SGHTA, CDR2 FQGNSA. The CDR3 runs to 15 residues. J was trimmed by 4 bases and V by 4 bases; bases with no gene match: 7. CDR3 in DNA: TGTGCCAGCAGCTCCGGGACTAGCAGCGGAGAGACCCAGTACTTC. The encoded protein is CASSSGTSSGETQYF.

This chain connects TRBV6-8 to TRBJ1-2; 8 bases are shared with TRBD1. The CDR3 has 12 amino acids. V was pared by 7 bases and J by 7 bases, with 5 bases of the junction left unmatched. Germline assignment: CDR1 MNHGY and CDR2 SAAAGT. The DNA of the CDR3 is TGTGCCAGCAAGACAGGGGTCGGTGGCTACACCTTC. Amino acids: CASKTGVGGYTF.

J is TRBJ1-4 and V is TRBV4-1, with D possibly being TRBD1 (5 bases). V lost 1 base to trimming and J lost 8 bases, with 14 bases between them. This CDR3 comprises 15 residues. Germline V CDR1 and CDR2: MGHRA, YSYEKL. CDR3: CASSQGSGREEKLFF. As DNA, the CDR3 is TGCGCCAGCAGCCAAGGGAGCGGCAGGGAGGAAAAACTGTTTTTT.

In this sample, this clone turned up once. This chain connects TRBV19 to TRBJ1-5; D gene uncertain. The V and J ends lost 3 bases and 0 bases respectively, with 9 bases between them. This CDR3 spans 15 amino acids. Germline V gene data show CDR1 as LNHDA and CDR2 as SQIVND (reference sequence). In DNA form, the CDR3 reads TGTGCCAGTAGTATCTTCAGGTCTAGCAATCAGCCCCAGCATTTT. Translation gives CASSIFRSSNQPQHF.

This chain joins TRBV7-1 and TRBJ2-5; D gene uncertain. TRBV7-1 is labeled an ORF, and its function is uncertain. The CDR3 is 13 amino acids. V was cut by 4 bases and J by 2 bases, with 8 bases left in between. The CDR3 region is CASSFQTQETQYF. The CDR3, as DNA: TGTGCCAGCAGCTTCCAGACACAAGAGACCCAGTACTTC.

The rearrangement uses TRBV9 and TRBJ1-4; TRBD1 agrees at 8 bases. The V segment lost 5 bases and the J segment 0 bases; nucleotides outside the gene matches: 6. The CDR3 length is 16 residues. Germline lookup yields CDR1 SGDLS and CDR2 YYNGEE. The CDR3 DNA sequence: TGTGCCAGCAGTGAAGGGACAGGCTCAACTAATGAAAAACTGTTTTTT. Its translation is CASSEGTGSTNEKLFF.

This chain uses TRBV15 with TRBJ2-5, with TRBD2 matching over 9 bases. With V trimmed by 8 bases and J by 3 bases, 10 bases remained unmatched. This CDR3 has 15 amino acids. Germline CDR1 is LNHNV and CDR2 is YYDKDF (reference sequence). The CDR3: CATGNLAGSEETQYF. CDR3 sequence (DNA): TGTGCCACCGGAAATCTAGCGGGGAGCGAAGAGACCCAGTACTTC. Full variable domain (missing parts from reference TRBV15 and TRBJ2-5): DAMVIQNPRYQVTQFGKPVTLSCSQTLNHNVMYWYQQKSSQAPKLLFHYYDKDFNNEADTPDNFQSRRPNTSFCFLDIRSPGLGDTAMYLCATGNLAGSEETQYFGPGTRLLVL.

Here the CDR3 reads CASSYSIGGGTDTQYF. The CDR3 nucleotides are TGTGCCAGCAGTTACTCGATAGGTGGGGGCACAGATACGCAGTATTTT. The V gene is TRBV6-8, the J gene TRBJ2-3; D call uncertain. The V and J ends lost 0 bases and 1 base respectively, with 11 bases between them. From germline, CDR1 is MNHGY and CDR2 SAAAGT. The CDR3 covers 16 residues.

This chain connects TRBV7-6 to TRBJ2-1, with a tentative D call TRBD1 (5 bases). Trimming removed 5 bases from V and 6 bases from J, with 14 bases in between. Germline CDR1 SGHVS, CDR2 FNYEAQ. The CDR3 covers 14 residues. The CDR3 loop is CASSPKTATNEQFF. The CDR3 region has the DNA TGTGCCAGCAGCCCAAAGACAGCAACCAATGAGCAGTTCTTC.

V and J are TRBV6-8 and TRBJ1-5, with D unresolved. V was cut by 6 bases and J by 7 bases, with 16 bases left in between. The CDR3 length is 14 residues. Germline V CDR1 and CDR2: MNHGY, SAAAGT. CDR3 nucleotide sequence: TGTGCCAGCAGCCCTAGAGCAGGTTTGCAGCCCCAGCATTTT. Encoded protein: CASSPRAGLQPQHF.

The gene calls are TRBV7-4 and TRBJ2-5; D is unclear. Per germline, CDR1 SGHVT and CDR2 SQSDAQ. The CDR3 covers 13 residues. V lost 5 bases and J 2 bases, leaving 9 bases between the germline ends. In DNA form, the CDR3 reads TGTGCCAGCAGCCCCCGACCACAAGAGACCCAGTACTTC. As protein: CASSPRPQETQYF.

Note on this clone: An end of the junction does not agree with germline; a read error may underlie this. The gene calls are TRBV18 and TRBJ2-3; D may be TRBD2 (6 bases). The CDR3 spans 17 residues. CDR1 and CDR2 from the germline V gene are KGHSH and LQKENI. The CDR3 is CASLPQVGDSSTDTQYF. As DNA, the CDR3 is TGTGCCAGCTTACCACAGGTCGGGGACTCTAGCACAGATACGCAGTATTTT.

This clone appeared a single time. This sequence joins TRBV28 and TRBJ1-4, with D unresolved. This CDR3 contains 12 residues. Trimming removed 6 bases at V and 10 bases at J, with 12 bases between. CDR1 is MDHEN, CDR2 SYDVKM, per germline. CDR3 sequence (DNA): TGTGCCAGCAGCCCACCGCGGGGAAAACTGTTTTTT. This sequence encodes CASSPPRGKLFF.

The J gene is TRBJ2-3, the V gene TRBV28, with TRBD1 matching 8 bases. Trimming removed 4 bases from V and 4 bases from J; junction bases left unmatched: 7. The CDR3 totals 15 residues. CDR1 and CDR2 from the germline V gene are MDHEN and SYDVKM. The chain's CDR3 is CASSSAGGRSDTQYF. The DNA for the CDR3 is TGTGCCAGCAGTTCGGCAGGGGGCAGGTCAGATACGCAGTATTTT.

CDR3 loop: CASSTGDHVTGELFF. CDR3 DNA sequence: TGCGCCAGCAGCACGGGGGACCATGTTACCGGGGAGCTGTTTTTT. The genes are TRBV5-1 and TRBJ2-2, with D possibly being TRBD2 (6 bases). The V end was cut by 4 bases, the J end by 5 bases, with 15 bases between. Per the germline V gene, CDR1 is SGHRS and CDR2 is YFSETQ. This CDR3 comprises 15 residues.

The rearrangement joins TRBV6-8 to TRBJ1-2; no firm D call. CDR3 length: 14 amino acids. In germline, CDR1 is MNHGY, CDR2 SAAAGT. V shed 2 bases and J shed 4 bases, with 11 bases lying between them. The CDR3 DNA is TGTGCCAGCAGTTACAGCAAGGCGACCTATGGCTACACCTTC. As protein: CASSYSKATYGYTF.